This T cell receptor beta chain was sequenced during a study of blood T cell repertoires in COVID-19. The table came from immunoSEQ multiplex PCR; TCRdb's copy has only in-frame clones and leaves some out. The table has 250,000 to 350,000 clones, less than 90% seen once. The CDR3 contains 15 residues. Germline V lookup: CDR1 MDHEN, CDR2 SYDVKM. The V end lost 1 base, the J end lost 6 bases, and 12 bases lay between the germline ends. Sample: PBMCs or T cells enriched from blood (not recorded which). The V and J genes are TRBV28 and TRBJ1-4, with D possibly matching TRBD1 (6 bases). The clonotype comes from a woman aged 45-65 years who had recovered from COVID-19. The CDR3 region is CASSLLAGEYEKLFF. CDR3 DNA: TGTGCCAGCAGTTTATTGGCAGGGGAATATGAAAAACTGTTTTTT. Full variable domain (remainder filled in from reference TRBV28 and TRBJ1-4): DVKVTQSSRYLVKRTGEKVFLECVQDMDHENMFWYRQDPGLGLRLIYFSYDVKMKEKGDIPEGYSVSREKKERFSLILESASTNQTSMYLCASSLLAGEYEKLFFGSGTQLSVL.